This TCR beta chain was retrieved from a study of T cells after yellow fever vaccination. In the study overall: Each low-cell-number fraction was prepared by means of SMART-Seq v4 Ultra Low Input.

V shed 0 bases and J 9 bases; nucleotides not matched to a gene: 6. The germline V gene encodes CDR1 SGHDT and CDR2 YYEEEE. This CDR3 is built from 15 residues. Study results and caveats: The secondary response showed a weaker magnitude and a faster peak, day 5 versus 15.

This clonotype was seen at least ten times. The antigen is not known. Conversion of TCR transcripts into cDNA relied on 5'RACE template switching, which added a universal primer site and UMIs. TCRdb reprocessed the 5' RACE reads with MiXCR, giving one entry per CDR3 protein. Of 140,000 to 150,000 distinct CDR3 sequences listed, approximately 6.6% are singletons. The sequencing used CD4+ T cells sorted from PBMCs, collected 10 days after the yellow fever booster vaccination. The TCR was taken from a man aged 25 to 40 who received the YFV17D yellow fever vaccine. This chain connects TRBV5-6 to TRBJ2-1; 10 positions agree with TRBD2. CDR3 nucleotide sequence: TGTGCCAGCAGCTTGGTCCTAGCGGGAGTTGCTGAGCAGTTCTTC. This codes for CASSLVLAGVAEQFF.